The next 16 T cell receptor beta chains were all read from a single sample in a study of T-cell reconstitution after alpha-beta-depleted transplantation in children. Unique molecular identifiers were incorporated into the prepared TCRbeta library. In TCRdb, the PCR reads were re-called with MiXCR into one record per CDR3 protein. The table has about 460,000 distinct CDR3 sequences, around 13% seen once. Sequenced material: PBMCs from the stem cell graft donor, taken from the stem cell graft. These TCRs come from a human donor who donated a stem cell graft to a child with combined immunodeficiency.

The rearrangement links TRBV18 to TRBJ2-1, with TRBD2 matching 13 bases. The germline gives CDR1 KGHSH, CDR2 LQKENI. This CDR3 contains 19 residues. Trimming at V came to 3 bases and at J to 8 bases, leaving 16 bases not matched to a gene. CDR3 in DNA: TGTGCCAGCTCACCGACTAGCGGGAGGCCCCGGTCCATTGTTGATGAGCAGTTCTTC. It is translated as CASSPTSGRPRSIVDEQFF.

This clonotype was seen many times. The CDR3 DNA reads as TGTGCCACCCAGGAGGACAGGGCCTACGAGCAGTACTTC. Residues: CATQEDRAYEQYF. V gene TRBV6-2 or TRBV6-3 combines with J gene TRBJ2-7, with 8 positions matching TRBD1. The V and J ends lost 10 bases and 2 bases, in that order; junction bases with no gene match: 7. The CDR3 loop spans 13 amino acids. CDR1 and CDR2 (germline): MNHEY, SVGEGT.

The chain links TRBV5-1 to TRBJ1-2, with a weak D call TRBD1 (5 bases). The CDR3 extends over 14 amino acids. V lost 1 base and J lost 3, with 10 bases in between. Germline V lookup: CDR1 SGHRS, CDR2 YFSETQ. DNA of the CDR3: TGCGCCAGCAGCTTGTACGGGACTGACTATGGCTACACCTTC. It encodes CASSLYGTDYGYTF.

This clonotype was seen a few times. CDR3 coding DNA: TGCGCCAGCAGCCCCCAGACTAGCGGGGGGGCGATGGGTACGCAGTATTTT. Translating it yields CASSPQTSGGAMGTQYF. V usage is TRBV5-1 and J usage is TRBJ2-3; 14 bases match TRBD2. Germline V gives CDR1 SGHRS, CDR2 YFSETQ. The CDR3 is made up of 17 amino acids. V lost 4 bases, J lost 8 bases, and 12 bases stayed unmatched.

There are a few counts of this clonotype. The chain has TRBV7-8 and TRBJ2-3, with D possibly being TRBD2 (6 bases). CDR1 and CDR2 from the germline V gene are SGHVS and FQNEAQ. The CDR3 sequence is 17 residues long. Trimming pared 5 bases from V and 1 base from J, leaving 19 bases between. The CDR3 reads CASSPRFGGKGTDTQYF. The CDR3 coding sequence is TGTGCCAGCAGCCCCCGGTTTGGGGGGAAGGGCACAGATACGCAGTATTTT.

This chain connects TRBV5-5 to TRBJ2-7; D is possibly TRBD2 (5 bases). Per germline, CDR1 SGHKS and CDR2 YYEKEE (reference sequence). V lost 0 bases to trimming and J lost 4 bases, with 14 bases between them. This CDR3 is 15 amino acids long. The CDR3 loop reads CASSLEMGAIYEQYF. The CDR3 DNA reads as TGTGCCAGCAGCTTGGAAATGGGAGCTATATACGAGCAGTACTTC.

This clonotype was seen many times. Mismatch with germline at one junction end may stem from a read error. The chain uses TRBV6-5 and TRBJ2-1; D uncertain. The CDR3 runs to 16 residues. The V gene's germline CDR1 is MNHEY and CDR2 SVGAGI. CDR3 residues: CASSYSGSHSFNEQFF. DNA of the CDR3: TGTGCCAGCAGTTACTCGGGCAGCCACTCCTTCAATGAGCAGTTCTTC.

This clonotype showed up just a few times. This rearrangement joins TRBV30 to TRBJ2-7; D is unresolved. Trimming removed 3 bases at V and 6 bases at J, with 12 bases between. The CDR3 spans 12 residues. Germline lookup yields CDR1 GTSNPN and CDR2 SVGIG (reference sequence). The CDR3 bases are TGTGCCTGGAGGGGAACAGTTGGCGAGCAGTACTTC. Its translation is CAWRGTVGEQYF.

This clonotype was picked up a small number of times. The rearrangement uses TRBV6-2 or TRBV6-3 and TRBJ2-6, with 9 positions matching TRBD2. The CDR3 extends over 15 amino acids. The germline gives CDR1 MNHEY, CDR2 SVGEGT. Germline trimming cut 9 bases from V and 1 base from J; bases unmatched to any gene: 4. The CDR3 region is CASERGDSGANVLTF. Here the CDR3 DNA reads TGTGCCAGTGAGCGGGGGGATTCTGGGGCCAACGTCCTGACTTTC.

This clonotype has more than one count but fewer than ten. This chain links TRBV7-7 with TRBJ2-5; no reliable D call. Per germline, CDR1 SSHAT and CDR2 FNYEAQ (reference sequence). The CDR3 is 13 amino acids. The V end lost 2 bases, the J end lost 2 bases, and 6 bases lay between the germline ends. In DNA, the CDR3 is TGTGCCAGCAGCTTAAGCAGACAAGAGACCCAGTACTTC. Protein sequence: CASSLSRQETQYF.

This clonotype was detected many times. The chain uses TRBV5-6 and TRBJ2-1; TRBD2 is a possible D gene (5 bases). The V and J ends lost 1 base and 4 bases respectively, with 6 bases between them. CDR1 is SGHDT, CDR2 YYEEEE, per germline. This CDR3 comprises 13 residues. CDR3 sequence: CASSLWTYNEQFF. In DNA form, the CDR3 reads TGTGCCAGCAGCTTGTGGACTTACAATGAGCAGTTCTTC. Supplemented by reference TRBV5-6 and TRBJ2-1, the full variable domain reads DAGVTQSPTHLIKTRGQQVTLRCSPKSGHDTVSWYQQALGQGPQFIFQYYEEEERQRGNFPDRFSGHQFPNYSSELNVNALLLGDSALYLCASSLWTYNEQFFGPGTRLTVL.

The chain links TRBV5-4 to TRBJ1-6; tentative D call: TRBD1 (6 bases). The germline V gene encodes CDR1 SGHNT and CDR2 YYREEE (reference sequence). There are 14 residues in the CDR3. Trimming pared 3 bases from V and 4 bases from J, leaving 8 bases between. As DNA, the CDR3 is TGTGCCAGCAGCTCTGGACAGTATAATTCACCCCTCCACTTT. Its translation: CASSSGQYNSPLHF.

The CDR3 coding sequence is TGCAGCGTTGAGGCTTCGACAGGGATCGCCTACAATGAGCAGTTCTTC. This translates into CSVEASTGIAYNEQFF. V and J are TRBV29-1 and TRBJ2-1; TRBD1 agrees at 7 bases. CDR1 and CDR2 from the germline V gene are SQVTM and ANQGSEA. CDR3 length equals 16 residues. V was clipped by 3 bases and J by 2 bases; unmatched bases: 10.

This clonotype has more than one count but fewer than ten. The chain uses TRBV12-3 or TRBV12-4 and TRBJ1-5, with a possible D match to TRBD1 (6 bases). Between the trimmed V and J ends, which lost 3 bases and 15 bases, there was a span of 12 bases. The CDR3 totals 11 residues. The CDR3 nucleotides read TGTGCCAGCAGTTTTAAGGGGGACCGGCATTTT. Its protein product is CASSFKGDRHF.

The rearrangement joins TRBV5-5 to TRBJ2-1; 8 nucleotides match TRBD2. The CDR3 runs 15 residues. V shed 3 bases, J shed 5 bases, and the junction held 7 bases outside the gene matches. Germline V gene sequence: CDR1 SGHKS, CDR2 YYEKEE (reference sequence). CDR3: CASSWRGAMNNEQFF. CDR3 DNA sequence: TGTGCCAGCAGCTGGCGGGGGGCGATGAACAATGAGCAGTTCTTC.

V and J are TRBV12-3 or TRBV12-4 and TRBJ1-1; D is perhaps TRBD1 (5 bases). This CDR3 is 11 amino acids long. The V end was cut by 11 bases, the J end by 5 bases, with 12 bases between. The CDR3 protein is CAALRGTEAFF. The CDR3, as DNA: TGTGCCGCATTGCGGGGGACTGAAGCTTTCTTT.